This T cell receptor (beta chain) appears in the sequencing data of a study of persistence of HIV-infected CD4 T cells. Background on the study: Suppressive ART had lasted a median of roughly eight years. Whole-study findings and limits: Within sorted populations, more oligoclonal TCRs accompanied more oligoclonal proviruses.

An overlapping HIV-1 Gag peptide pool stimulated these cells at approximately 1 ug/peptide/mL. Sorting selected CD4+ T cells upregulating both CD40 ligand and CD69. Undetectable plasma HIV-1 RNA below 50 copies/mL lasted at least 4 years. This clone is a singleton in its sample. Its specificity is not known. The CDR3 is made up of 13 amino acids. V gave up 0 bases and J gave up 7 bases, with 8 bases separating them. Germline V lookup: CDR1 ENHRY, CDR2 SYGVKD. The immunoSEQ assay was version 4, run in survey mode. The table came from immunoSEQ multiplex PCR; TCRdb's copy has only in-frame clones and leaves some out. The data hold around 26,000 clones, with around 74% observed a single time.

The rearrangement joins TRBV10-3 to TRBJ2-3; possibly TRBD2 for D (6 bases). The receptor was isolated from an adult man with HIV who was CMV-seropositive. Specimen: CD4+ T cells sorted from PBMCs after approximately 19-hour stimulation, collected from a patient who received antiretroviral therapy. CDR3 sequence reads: CAISESAGYTQYF. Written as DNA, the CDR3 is TGTGCCATCAGTGAGTCCGCGGGGTATACGCAGTATTTT.